Listed below are T cell receptor beta chains from one sample, sequenced in a study of memory CD4+ T cells and cytomegalovirus serostatus. TCRdb keeps only in-frame clones here, not all; method: immunoSEQ multiplex PCR. The table records 50,000 to 65,000 clones, 70% to 85% of them present only once. Input material: memory CD4+ T cells from blood. The receptor set was obtained from an adult in good health and CMV-seropositive. Both conserved end residues are trimmed from each CDR3.

v_call	j_call	cdr3_aa
TRBV30	TRBJ2-5	AWSVGGSGRYGQY
TRBV27	TRBJ2-1	ASSLRNEQF
TRBV7-2	TRBJ2-2	ASSTGTGDTGELF
TRBV9	TRBJ2-1	ASSVENEQF
TRBV28	TRBJ1-5	ASRPGAQPQH
TRBV2	TRBJ1-4	ASSWTEPNEKLF
TRBV27	TRBJ1-5	ASSSLAALQGGQPQH
TRBV30	TRBJ1-1	AWSLGGSAEAF
TRBV5-6	TRBJ2-7	ASSLYGSGLVHEQY
TRBV30	TRBJ1-3	AWSGTGGNTIY
TRBV6-6	TRBJ1-3	ASSRQENTIY
TRBV2	TRBJ2-2	ASYRDFLTGELF
TRBV7-2	TRBJ2-1	ASSFPGVYNEQF
TRBV4-3	TRBJ1-2	ASSPDRTGPYYGYT
TRBV20-1	TRBJ2-3	SAFVGDTQY
TRBV28	TRBJ2-7	ASSSVGQGASYEQY
TRBV5-4	TRBJ2-1	ASSPMLQRISYNEQF
TRBV5-6	TRBJ2-3	ASSLRGTRTDTQY
TRBV18	TRBJ1-1	ASSQDRSTEAF
TRBV27	TRBJ2-7	ASSLSLGWGSYEQY
TRBV5-8	TRBJ2-1	ASRGVNEQF
TRBV11-1	TRBJ1-3	ASSLEEGTPSGNTIY
TRBV11-2	TRBJ1-1	ASSSGGRQAF
TRBV10-3	TRBJ2-3	AISESPGLAGGPTDTQY
TRBV11-3	TRBJ2-3	ASSLTSFTDTQY
TRBV18	TRBJ1-2	ASSPRRERSDYT
TRBV27	TRBJ1-1	ASSLAGLGEGTEAF
TRBV7-6	TRBJ2-7	ASSLDGSYEQY
TRBV7-2	TRBJ2-7	ASGRDKATYEQY
TRBV2	TRBJ2-1	ASARDRVNEQF
TRBV6-6	TRBJ1-3	ASVLGSGNTIY
TRBV30	TRBJ1-1	AWSPGNTEAF
TRBV30	TRBJ1-2	AWSNSYGYT
TRBV7-9	TRBJ2-1	ASSPTRLTSSGDEQF
TRBV2	TRBJ1-3	ASSESMGLSSGNTIY
TRBV28	TRBJ1-2	ASSFRGKGT
TRBV6-5	TRBJ1-1	ASSFGGMVTEAF
TRBV11-2	TRBJ2-1	ASASELYNEQF
TRBV5-1	TRBJ1-1	ASSLARVDTEAF
TRBV28	TRBJ2-7	ASRWARGTYEQY
TRBV18	TRBJ2-4	ARQAVASKNIQY
TRBV28	TRBJ1-2	ASSFGTGERLIYGYT
TRBV29-1	TRBJ2-3	SVAHGGSTDTQY
TRBV12-2	TRBJ2-3	ASRLSLRLTSGRYDTQY
TRBV5-1	TRBJ2-2	ASSLGAVNTGELF
TRBV7-9	TRBJ1-4	ASSLDGHEKLF
TRBV28	TRBJ1-5	ASSLGQYNQPQH
TRBV28	TRBJ1-5	ASSRPSGSRNQPQH
TRBV6-1	TRBJ2-1	ASTQGQSSYNEQF